Listed below are T cell receptor beta chains from one sample, sequenced in a study of shared clonotypes between healthy human individuals. The table came from immunoSEQ multiplex PCR; TCRdb's copy has only in-frame clones and leaves some out. The sample carries 1.4 million or so clones, just under 99% recorded once. Material for sequencing was naive CD4+ T cells sorted from blood. The receptors come from a young man in good health. Both conserved end residues are part of each CDR3. Fields, in order: D gene, J gene, V gene, clone size, CDR3 DNA, CDR3 protein. D genes are given only for firm matches. The size field is filled for only some rows; it gives once, few, many or a size class.

D gene: TRBD1
J gene: TRBJ2-7
V gene: TRBV6-1
clone size: -
CDR3 DNA: TGTGCCAGCAGTGGGTTGGGACAGGGATACGAGCAGTACTTC
CDR3 protein: CASSGLGQGYEQYF

D gene: TRBD1
J gene: TRBJ2-3
V gene: TRBV7-3
clone size: -
CDR3 DNA: TGTGCCAGCAGCTCCAAGACAGGGGGCCGGGATACGCAGTATTTT
CDR3 protein: CASSSKTGGRDTQYF

D gene: -
J gene: TRBJ2-5
V gene: TRBV25-1
clone size: -
CDR3 DNA: TGTGCCAGCAGTGAGGGTCACGGGGCAATACAAGAGACCCAGTACTTC
CDR3 protein: CASSEGHGAIQETQYF

D gene: -
J gene: TRBJ1-5
V gene: TRBV21-1
clone size: -
CDR3 DNA: TGTGCCAGCAGCAAAGGAAGCGCAGGACAGCCCCAGCATTTT
CDR3 protein: CASSKGSAGQPQHF

D gene: -
J gene: TRBJ2-7
V gene: TRBV14
clone size: -
CDR3 DNA: TGTGCCAGCAGCCCAGGTAGGGGCGTCCTCTACGAGCAGTACTTC
CDR3 protein: CASSPGRGVLYEQYF

D gene: TRBD1
J gene: TRBJ2-7
V gene: TRBV19
clone size: -
CDR3 DNA: TGTGCCAGTAGTATCTTGGCAGGGGGCGAATCTTTTCGGGACGAGCAGTACTTC
CDR3 protein: CASSILAGGESFRDEQYF

D gene: TRBD2
J gene: TRBJ2-3
V gene: TRBV19
clone size: -
CDR3 DNA: TGTGCCAGTAGTCCTACGACTAGCGGGAGATCAGATACGCAGTATTTT
CDR3 protein: CASSPTTSGRSDTQYF

D gene: -
J gene: TRBJ1-3
V gene: TRBV7-8
clone size: -
CDR3 DNA: TGTGCCAGCAGCCGGACAAGTATCACTGGAAACACCATATATTTT
CDR3 protein: CASSRTSITGNTIYF

D gene: TRBD2
J gene: TRBJ2-5
V gene: TRBV18
clone size: -
CDR3 DNA: TGTGCCAGCTCACCGACTAGCGGGAGGGCCTGGGAGACCCAGTACTTC
CDR3 protein: CASSPTSGRAWETQYF

D gene: -
J gene: TRBJ2-2
V gene: TRBV9
clone size: -
CDR3 DNA: TGTGCCAGCAGGCATGCCCCCATGAGCGGCCCCACCGGGGAGCTGTTTTTT
CDR3 protein: CASRHAPMSGPTGELFF

D gene: -
J gene: TRBJ1-2
V gene: TRBV5-4
clone size: -
CDR3 DNA: TGTGCCAGCAGCCCGCCCCAAGAGGATGGCTACACCTTC
CDR3 protein: CASSPPQEDGYTF

D gene: TRBD2
J gene: TRBJ2-2
V gene: TRBV7-2
clone size: -
CDR3 DNA: TGTGCCAGCAGCTCTGGACTAGCGAGTATCACCGGGGAGCTGTTTTTT
CDR3 protein: CASSSGLASITGELFF

D gene: TRBD1
J gene: TRBJ2-1
V gene: TRBV10-1
clone size: -
CDR3 DNA: TGCGCCAGCGGGAACAGGGGGGAGGTCTATGAGCAGTTCTTC
CDR3 protein: CASGNRGEVYEQFF

D gene: TRBD2
J gene: TRBJ2-1
V gene: TRBV5-4
clone size: -
CDR3 DNA: TGTGCCAGCAGCTTGGGACTAGCGGCCTACAATGAGCAGTTCTTC
CDR3 protein: CASSLGLAAYNEQFF

D gene: -
J gene: TRBJ2-3
V gene: TRBV18
clone size: -
CDR3 DNA: TGTGCCAGCTCACAACATAGCACAGATACGCAGTATTTT
CDR3 protein: CASSQHSTDTQYF

D gene: -
J gene: TRBJ2-1
V gene: TRBV7-6
clone size: -
CDR3 DNA: TGTGCCAGCAGCTCGGGGAGTGTGCAGGGAATCCCGGTCTTC
CDR3 protein: CASSSGSVQGIPVF

D gene: TRBD1
J gene: TRBJ1-4
V gene: TRBV18
clone size: -
CDR3 DNA: TGTGCCAGCTCCGAGGACAGGGAGTATTATGAAAAACTGTTTTTT
CDR3 protein: CASSEDREYYEKLFF

D gene: -
J gene: TRBJ1-2
V gene: TRBV20-1
clone size: -
CDR3 DNA: TGCAGTGCTGATCTTTATGGCTACACCTTC
CDR3 protein: CSADLYGYTF

D gene: TRBD1
J gene: TRBJ1-5
V gene: TRBV5-5
clone size: once
CDR3 DNA: TGTGCCAGCAGCCCCGGGACAGGCGAGCCATGGTCTCCCCAGCATTTT
CDR3 protein: CASSPGTGEPWSPQHF

D gene: TRBD1
J gene: TRBJ2-1
V gene: TRBV28
clone size: once
CDR3 DNA: TGTGCCAGCACCCTAAGGGACAGGGGGCGTTTAAGGAGGTCCTACAATGAGCAGTTCTTC
CDR3 protein: CASTLRDRGRLRRSYNEQFF

D gene: TRBD2
J gene: TRBJ2-7
V gene: TRBV27
clone size: -
CDR3 DNA: TGTGCCAGCAGTCAGCGACTAGCGCAAACCTACGAGCAGTACTTC
CDR3 protein: CASSQRLAQTYEQYF

D gene: -
J gene: TRBJ1-2
V gene: TRBV19
clone size: -
CDR3 DNA: TGTGCCAGTACCAAGGATTTGGGGACCTATGGCTACACCTTC
CDR3 protein: CASTKDLGTYGYTF

D gene: -
J gene: TRBJ2-5
V gene: TRBV10-3
clone size: -
CDR3 DNA: TGTGCCATCAGCCCGGGGGTACAAGAGACCCAGTACTTC
CDR3 protein: CAISPGVQETQYF

D gene: -
J gene: TRBJ2-1
V gene: TRBV9
clone size: -
CDR3 DNA: TGTGCCAGCAGCGTAGTAACGGGGGAGCAGTTCTTC
CDR3 protein: CASSVVTGEQFF

D gene: TRBD2
J gene: TRBJ2-1
V gene: TRBV9
clone size: -
CDR3 DNA: TGTGCCAGCAGCGTACTCCCAGCGGGAGGGGGTAATGAGCAGTTCTTC
CDR3 protein: CASSVLPAGGGNEQFF

D gene: -
J gene: TRBJ2-6
V gene: TRBV11-3
clone size: -
CDR3 DNA: TGTGCCAGCAGCCTCTCTAGTATCCTGACTTTC
CDR3 protein: CASSLSSILTF

D gene: -
J gene: TRBJ1-1
V gene: TRBV7-2
clone size: -
CDR3 DNA: TGTGCCAGCAGCTTAGAAGGTACCACTGAAGCTTTCTTT
CDR3 protein: CASSLEGTTEAFF

D gene: TRBD2
J gene: TRBJ2-3
V gene: TRBV2
clone size: -
CDR3 DNA: TGTGCCAGCCGGGGGGGCCTGAATACAGATACGCAGTATTTT
CDR3 protein: CASRGGLNTDTQYF

D gene: -
J gene: TRBJ1-3
V gene: TRBV7-2
clone size: -
CDR3 DNA: TGTGCCAGCAGTGCCCTAATACGAAACACCATATATTTT
CDR3 protein: CASSALIRNTIYF

D gene: -
J gene: TRBJ1-4
V gene: TRBV7-9
clone size: -
CDR3 DNA: TGTGCCAGCAGTAACAGGGATGCTGAAAAACTGTTTTTT
CDR3 protein: CASSNRDAEKLFF

D gene: -
J gene: TRBJ2-7
V gene: TRBV5-1
clone size: -
CDR3 DNA: TGCGCCAGCAGCTCATACTCCTACGAGCAGTACTTC
CDR3 protein: CASSSYSYEQYF

D gene: -
J gene: TRBJ2-7
V gene: TRBV28
clone size: -
CDR3 DNA: TGTGCCAGCAGCCCTCGCATAACTCGACAGGGCCCCCGGGAGAGCCAGCAGTACTTC
CDR3 protein: CASSPRITRQGPRESQQYF

D gene: -
J gene: TRBJ2-3
V gene: TRBV11-1
clone size: -
CDR3 DNA: TGTGCCAGCAGCCCAACGGGGGCAGACACGCAGTATTTT
CDR3 protein: CASSPTGADTQYF

D gene: -
J gene: TRBJ1-3
V gene: TRBV21-1
clone size: -
CDR3 DNA: TGTGCCAGCAGCCGGGACAGGTGTAAGAAGAGCTCTGGAAACACCATATATTTT
CDR3 protein: CASSRDRCKKSSGNTIYF

D gene: TRBD1
J gene: TRBJ2-7
V gene: TRBV29-1
clone size: -
CDR3 DNA: TGCAGCGTCCTCGGGACAGGGTTCCACGAGCAGTACTTC
CDR3 protein: CSVLGTGFHEQYF

D gene: TRBD2
J gene: TRBJ2-1
V gene: TRBV7-9
clone size: -
CDR3 DNA: TGTGCCAGCAGCTTAGGAAGAACTAGCGGGAGGGAGGGTGAGCAGTTCTTC
CDR3 protein: CASSLGRTSGREGEQFF

D gene: -
J gene: TRBJ1-3
V gene: TRBV19
clone size: -
CDR3 DNA: TGTGCCAGTAGTATCCCCCGCAGGCCTCGAGACACCATATATTTT
CDR3 protein: CASSIPRRPRDTIYF

D gene: -
J gene: TRBJ2-7
V gene: TRBV18
clone size: -
CDR3 DNA: TGTGCCAGCTCGGGACGCAAAGCCGGGACCTATTCCTACGAGCAGTACTTC
CDR3 protein: CASSGRKAGTYSYEQYF

D gene: TRBD1
J gene: TRBJ1-4
V gene: TRBV27
clone size: -
CDR3 DNA: TGTGCCAGCAGTTTATTCGGACAGGGGACCCCAACTAATGAAAAACTGTTTTTT
CDR3 protein: CASSLFGQGTPTNEKLFF

D gene: -
J gene: TRBJ1-1
V gene: TRBV19
clone size: -
CDR3 DNA: TGTGCCACCTCAAGGGGTACTGAAGCTTTCTTT
CDR3 protein: CATSRGTEAFF

D gene: -
J gene: TRBJ2-7
V gene: TRBV7-2
clone size: -
CDR3 DNA: TGTGCCAGCAGCTCCGTCTACGAGCAGTACTTC
CDR3 protein: CASSSVYEQYF

D gene: -
J gene: TRBJ2-5
V gene: TRBV7-8
clone size: -
CDR3 DNA: TGTGCCAGCAGCTTAGTCCTTGTCCAAGAGACCCAGTACTTC
CDR3 protein: CASSLVLVQETQYF

D gene: -
J gene: TRBJ2-1
V gene: TRBV12-5
clone size: once
CDR3 DNA: TGTGCTAGTGCCAATGGAGGGAGCTCCTACAATGAGCAGTTCTTC
CDR3 protein: CASANGGSSYNEQFF

D gene: -
J gene: TRBJ2-7
V gene: TRBV9
clone size: -
CDR3 DNA: TGTGCCAGCAGCGTAGGTAGGGTTACCGAGCAGTACTTC
CDR3 protein: CASSVGRVTEQYF

D gene: -
J gene: TRBJ1-5
V gene: TRBV5-8
clone size: -
CDR3 DNA: TGTGCCAGCAGCTTGGATCCGCAGCCCCAGCATTTT
CDR3 protein: CASSLDPQPQHF

D gene: -
J gene: TRBJ2-2
V gene: TRBV29-1
clone size: -
CDR3 DNA: TGCAGCGTCATGGGACTCAGGAACACCGGGGAGCTGTTTTTT
CDR3 protein: CSVMGLRNTGELFF

D gene: -
J gene: TRBJ2-7
V gene: TRBV27
clone size: -
CDR3 DNA: TGTGCCAGCAGTTCCCCGGCCCAAGCCTACTACGAGCAGTACTTC
CDR3 protein: CASSSPAQAYYEQYF

D gene: -
J gene: TRBJ2-7
V gene: TRBV7-9
clone size: -
CDR3 DNA: TGTGCCAGCAGCTCAAGGCCAGCCCTCTTAGAGCAGTACTTC
CDR3 protein: CASSSRPALLEQYF

D gene: TRBD2
J gene: TRBJ2-1
V gene: TRBV5-1
clone size: once
CDR3 DNA: TGCGCCAGCAGCTTGGCCGTTTTAGCGGGGAGGGATGAGCAGTTCTTC
CDR3 protein: CASSLAVLAGRDEQFF

D gene: TRBD2
J gene: TRBJ2-5
V gene: TRBV5-4
clone size: once
CDR3 DNA: TGTGCCAGCAGCTTGGGGCTAGCGGGAGGCCCAAAAGAGACCCAGTACTTC
CDR3 protein: CASSLGLAGGPKETQYF

D gene: -
J gene: TRBJ1-1
V gene: TRBV28
clone size: once
CDR3 DNA: TGTGCCAGCCTCCGTGGGGGGAGGACTGAAGCTTTCTTT
CDR3 protein: CASLRGGRTEAFF

D gene: -
J gene: TRBJ1-1
V gene: TRBV6-5
clone size: -
CDR3 DNA: TGTGCCAGCAGTTACTACGCCGACACTGAAGCTTTCTTT
CDR3 protein: CASSYYADTEAFF

D gene: TRBD1
J gene: TRBJ1-2
V gene: TRBV9
clone size: -
CDR3 DNA: TGTGCCAGCAGCCCACTCCCGGGACAGGGGTCGGGCTATGGCTACACCTTC
CDR3 protein: CASSPLPGQGSGYGYTF

D gene: -
J gene: TRBJ1-5
V gene: TRBV28
clone size: -
CDR3 DNA: TGTGCCAGCAGTTTATCCGGGGCAGGCTACCATCAGCCCCAGCATTTT
CDR3 protein: CASSLSGAGYHQPQHF

D gene: -
J gene: TRBJ2-5
V gene: TRBV18
clone size: -
CDR3 DNA: TGTGCCAGCTCACCACTGCCGTACCAAGAGACCCAGTACTTC
CDR3 protein: CASSPLPYQETQYF

D gene: TRBD2
J gene: TRBJ2-7
V gene: TRBV28
clone size: once
CDR3 DNA: TGTGCCAGCAGTTTACCTCGGGGAGCGGGAGGATACGAGCAGTACTTC
CDR3 protein: CASSLPRGAGGYEQYF

D gene: TRBD2
J gene: TRBJ2-1
V gene: TRBV2
clone size: -
CDR3 DNA: TGTGCCAGCATGGGACTAGCAAGTGAGCAGTTCTTC
CDR3 protein: CASMGLASEQFF

D gene: -
J gene: TRBJ2-7
V gene: TRBV5-4
clone size: -
CDR3 DNA: TGTGCCAGCAGCTTATATAGGGGTGGCGAGCAGTACTTC
CDR3 protein: CASSLYRGGEQYF

D gene: -
J gene: TRBJ2-3
V gene: TRBV6-6
clone size: -
CDR3 DNA: TGTGCCAGCAGTCCATCAACAGCTACTAGCACAGATACGCAGTATTTT
CDR3 protein: CASSPSTATSTDTQYF